The source of this T cell receptor (beta chain) is a study of T cells after yellow fever vaccination. Study-level background: Low-cell-number fractions underwent preparation using SMART-Seq v4 Ultra Low Input. Study results and caveats: Among primary-vaccination clones, most reappeared after the booster, at 95% to 96% for CD4 and approximately 88% for CD8.

The CDR3 is 15 residues long. Germline lookup yields CDR1 SGHTA and CDR2 FQGNSA. The V and J ends lost 1 base and 5 bases, in that order; junction bases with no gene match: 4. TCRdb re-derived calls from the 5' RACE reads in MiXCR, one entry per CDR3 protein. The sample lists a few hundred thousand distinct CDR3 sequences; 4.1% were seen once. Turning to this clonotype: Its antigen is undetermined.

This sequence originates from a man aged 18 to 29 who received the YFV17D yellow fever vaccine. Sequences were derived from PBMCs, sampled 5 days after the yellow fever booster vaccination. J is TRBJ2-3 and V is TRBV7-2, with TRBD2 identical over 9 bases. The CDR3 here is CASSLVAGVRDTQYF. In DNA form, the CDR3 reads TGTGCCAGCAGCTTAGTAGCGGGGGTGAGAGATACGCAGTATTTT.